This T cell receptor (beta chain) was recorded in a study of cytomegalovirus exposure and HLA in healthy donors. Researchers ran the PCR with 60 Vbeta and 13 Jbeta primers. TCRdb keeps only in-frame clones here, not all; method: immunoSEQ multiplex PCR. The table shows 200,000 to 250,000 clones, with 76% occurring only once. In germline, CDR1 is SGHRS, CDR2 YFSETQ. V gave up 4 bases and J gave up 7 bases; unmatched junction bases: 7. This CDR3 is built from 14 residues. As for this clone: This CDR3 is also generated by other DNA sequences in the sample.

The rearrangement joins TRBV5-1 to TRBJ1-5; 8 bases map to TRBD1. The receptor comes from a man aged 18 to 29 in good health and CMV-seronegative. The specimen sequenced was PBMCs. Here the CDR3 reads CASSPGQGGQPQHF. The CDR3 DNA sequence: TGCGCCAGCAGCCCTGGACAGGGAGGCCAGCCCCAGCATTTT.